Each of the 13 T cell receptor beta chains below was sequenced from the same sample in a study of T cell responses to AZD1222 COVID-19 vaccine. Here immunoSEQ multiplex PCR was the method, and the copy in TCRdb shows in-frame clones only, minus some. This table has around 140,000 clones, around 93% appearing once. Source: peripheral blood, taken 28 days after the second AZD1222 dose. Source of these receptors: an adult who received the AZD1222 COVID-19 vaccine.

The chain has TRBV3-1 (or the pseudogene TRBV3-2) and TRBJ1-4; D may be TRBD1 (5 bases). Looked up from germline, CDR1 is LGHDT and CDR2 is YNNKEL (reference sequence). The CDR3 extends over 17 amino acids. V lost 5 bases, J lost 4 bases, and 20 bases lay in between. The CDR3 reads CASSSTTTANLNEKLFF. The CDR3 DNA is TGTGCCAGCAGCTCCACTACGACAGCTAACCTTAATGAAAAACTGTTTTTT.

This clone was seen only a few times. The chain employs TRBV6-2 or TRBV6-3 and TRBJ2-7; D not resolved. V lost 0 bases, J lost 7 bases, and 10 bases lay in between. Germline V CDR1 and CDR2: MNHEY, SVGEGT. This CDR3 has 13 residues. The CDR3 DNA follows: TGTGCCAGCAGTTACTCAAGAGTTCGGGAGCAGTACTTC. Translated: CASSYSRVREQYF.

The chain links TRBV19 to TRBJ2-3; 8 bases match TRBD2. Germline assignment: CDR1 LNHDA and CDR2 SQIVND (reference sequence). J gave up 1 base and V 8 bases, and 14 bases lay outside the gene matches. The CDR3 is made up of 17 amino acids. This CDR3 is CASSIDGLAKGTDTQYF. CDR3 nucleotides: TGTGCCAGTTCCATCGATGGACTAGCAAAGGGCACAGATACGCAGTATTTT.

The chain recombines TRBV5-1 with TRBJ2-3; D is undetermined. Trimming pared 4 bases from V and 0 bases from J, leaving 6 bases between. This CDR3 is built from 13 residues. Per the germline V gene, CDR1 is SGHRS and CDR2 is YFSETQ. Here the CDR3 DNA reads TGCGCCAGCAGCCCGGCTAGCACAGATACGCAGTATTTT. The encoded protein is CASSPASTDTQYF.

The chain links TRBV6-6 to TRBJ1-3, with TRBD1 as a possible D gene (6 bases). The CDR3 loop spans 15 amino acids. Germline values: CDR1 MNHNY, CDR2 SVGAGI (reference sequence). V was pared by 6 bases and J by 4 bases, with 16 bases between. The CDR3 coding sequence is TGTGCCAGCAGCCCCACAGGGCTCCCCGGAAACACCATATATTTT. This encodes CASSPTGLPGNTIYF.

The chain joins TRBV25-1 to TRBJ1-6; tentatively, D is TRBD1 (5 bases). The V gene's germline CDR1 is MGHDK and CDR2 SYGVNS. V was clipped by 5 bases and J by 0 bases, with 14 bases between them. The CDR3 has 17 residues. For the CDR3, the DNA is TGTGCCAGCAGTTCCCCGGGGCCAACCTCCTATAATTCACCCCTCCACTTT. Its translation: CASSSPGPTSYNSPLHF.

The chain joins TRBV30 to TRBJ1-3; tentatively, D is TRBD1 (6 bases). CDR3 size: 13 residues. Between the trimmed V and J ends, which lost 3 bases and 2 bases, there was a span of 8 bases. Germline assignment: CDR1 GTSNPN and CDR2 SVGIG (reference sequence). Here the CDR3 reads CAWSGTTGNTIYF. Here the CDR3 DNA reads TGTGCCTGGAGCGGGACAACTGGAAACACCATATATTTT.

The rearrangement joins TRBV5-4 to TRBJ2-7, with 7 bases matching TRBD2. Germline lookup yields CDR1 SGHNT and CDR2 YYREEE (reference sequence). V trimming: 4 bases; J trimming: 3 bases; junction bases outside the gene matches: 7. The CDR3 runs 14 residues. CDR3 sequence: CASSNTAGFYEQYF. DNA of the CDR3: TGTGCCAGCAGCAACACAGCGGGGTTCTACGAGCAGTACTTC.

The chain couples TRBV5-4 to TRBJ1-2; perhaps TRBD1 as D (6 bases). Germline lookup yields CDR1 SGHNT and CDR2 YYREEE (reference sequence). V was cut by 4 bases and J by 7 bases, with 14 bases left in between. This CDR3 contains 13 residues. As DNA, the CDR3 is TGTGCCAGCAGCCGACCGGGGGCTGGTGGCTACACCTTC. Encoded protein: CASSRPGAGGYTF. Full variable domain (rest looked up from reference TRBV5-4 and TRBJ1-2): ETGVTQSPTHLIKTRGQQVTLRCSSQSGHNTVSWYQQALGQGPQFIFQYYREEENGRGNFPPRFSGLQFPNYSSELNVNALELDDSALYLCASSRPGAGGYTFGSGTRLTVV.

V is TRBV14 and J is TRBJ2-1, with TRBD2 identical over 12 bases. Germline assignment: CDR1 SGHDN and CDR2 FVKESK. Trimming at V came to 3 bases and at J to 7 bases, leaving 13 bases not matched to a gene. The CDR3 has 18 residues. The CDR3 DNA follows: TGTGCCAGCAGCCAGACTAGCGGGAGTTGGTATCCTTGGAATGAGCAGTTCTTC. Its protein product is CASSQTSGSWYPWNEQFF.

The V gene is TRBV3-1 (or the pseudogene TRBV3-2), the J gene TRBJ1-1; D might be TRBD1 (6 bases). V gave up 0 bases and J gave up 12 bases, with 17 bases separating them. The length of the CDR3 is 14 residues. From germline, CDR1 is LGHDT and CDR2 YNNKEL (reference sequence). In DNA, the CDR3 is TGTGCCAGCAGCCAAGACAGGGGCCGAGCGGGGACTTTCTTT. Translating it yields CASSQDRGRAGTFF.

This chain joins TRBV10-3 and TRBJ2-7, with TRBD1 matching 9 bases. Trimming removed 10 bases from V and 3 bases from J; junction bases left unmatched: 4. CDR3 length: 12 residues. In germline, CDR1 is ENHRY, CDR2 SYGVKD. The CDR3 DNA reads TGTGCCACCATGGACAGGGGCTACGAGCAGTACTTC. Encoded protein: CATMDRGYEQYF.

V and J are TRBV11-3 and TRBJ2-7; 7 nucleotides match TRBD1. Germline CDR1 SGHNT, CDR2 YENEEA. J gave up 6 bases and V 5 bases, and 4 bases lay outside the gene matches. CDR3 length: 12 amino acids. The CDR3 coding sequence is TGTGCCAGCAGCGTAGGGACAGCCGAGCAGTACTTC. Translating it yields CASSVGTAEQYF.